The T cell receptor (beta chain) described here comes from a study of prognosis after radiotherapy for stage I lung cancer. The sample holds many counts of this clonotype. Germline V gene lookup returns CDR1 SEHNR and CDR2 FQNEAQ (reference sequence). The CDR3 covers 14 residues. Trimming removed 5 bases from V and 4 bases from J, with 14 bases in between. The TCR beta CDR3 region was amplified from genomic DNA, with two rounds of multiplex PCR being used for the amplification. Every TRBV and TRBJ gene had its own specific primer in first-round PCR. Via MiXCR, TCRdb re-called the multiplex PCR reads, giving one row per CDR3 protein. The sample shows around 59,000 distinct CDR3 sequences, about 25% of them seen only once.

The sequencing here drew on PBMCs, taken before or after stereotactic body radiation therapy (not recorded which). The V gene is TRBV7-9, the J gene TRBJ1-2; D gene ambiguous. The source of this sequence is a donor aged 50 or older with non-small cell lung cancer. DNA for the CDR3: TGTGCCAGCAGCCCGGTCGTAAGAGCCTATGGCTACACCTTC. The encoded protein is CASSPVVRAYGYTF.